This passage covers 13 T cell receptor beta chains from one sample sequenced in a study of T cell responses to AZD1222 COVID-19 vaccine (TCRdb year 2021). The library was obtained by the immunoSEQ multiplex PCR assay. Here the immuneACCESS table is served through TCRdb, limited to in-frame sequences with V and J called. Missing clones are a known gap in these copies; in checked studies unresolved V genes cover under half, and the rest lacks a known reason. The sample includes over 95,000 clones, with around 84% observed a single time. Over 12% of the sample comes from the top ten. This specimen's time point label, interpreted: about 28 days (+/-7) after the second vaccine dose. The sequenced sample was peripheral blood, obtained 28 days after the second AZD1222 dose. The receptors stem from an adult who received the AZD1222 COVID-19 vaccine.

V is TRBV6-6 and J is TRBJ2-5; TRBD2 agrees at 11 bases. Germline CDR1 is MNHNY and CDR2 is SVGAGI (reference sequence). Germline trimming cut 6 bases from V and 1 base from J; bases unmatched to any gene: 7. The CDR3 spans 16 residues. CDR3: CASRSPGLAAQETQYF. The CDR3 DNA sequence: TGTGCCAGCAGATCCCCGGGACTAGCGGCCCAAGAGACCCAGTACTTC.

CDR3 in amino acids: CASSSTAVYEQYF. As DNA, the CDR3 is TGTGCCAGCAGTTCAACCGCGGTTTACGAGCAGTACTTC. V is TRBV27 and J is TRBJ2-7; D is ambiguous. From germline, CDR1 is MNHEY and CDR2 SMNVEV (reference sequence). V was trimmed by 4 bases and J by 4 bases, leaving 11 bases between them. The CDR3 covers 13 residues.

This chain uses TRBV5-1 with TRBJ2-1, with TRBD1 as a possible D gene (6 bases). This CDR3 spans 13 amino acids. Between the trimmed V and J ends, which lost 8 bases and 4 bases, there was a span of 13 bases. The V gene's germline CDR1 is SGHRS and CDR2 YFSETQ. The CDR3 region is CASSPTGYNEQFF. DNA of the CDR3: TGCGCCAGTAGCCCGACAGGATACAATGAGCAGTTCTTC.

J is TRBJ2-2 and V is TRBV5-1; tentatively, D is TRBD1 or TRBD2 (5 bases each). This CDR3 is 15 amino acids long. V was trimmed by 0 bases and J by 10 bases, leaving 16 bases between them. Germline CDR1 is SGHRS and CDR2 is YFSETQ. The CDR3 nucleotides read TGCGCCAGCAGCTTGGGACAGACTACCTCCGCGGAGCTGTTTTTT. This codes for CASSLGQTTSAELFF.

CDR3 sequence (DNA): TGTGCCAGCTCACCTGGGACAGAGAATCAGCCCCAGCATTTT. This sequence encodes CASSPGTENQPQHF. The chain links TRBV18 to TRBJ1-5, with TRBD1 identical over 7 bases. Looked up from germline, CDR1 is KGHSH and CDR2 is LQKENI. Trimming removed 3 bases from V and 4 bases from J; junction bases left unmatched: 3. The CDR3 is 14 residues long.

The CDR3 bases are TGTGCCACCAGCAGAGATCGTAGTAGCGGGAGATCGGGGGAGCAGTACTTC. This sequence encodes CATSRDRSSGRSGEQYF. The V call is TRBV15, the J call TRBJ2-7; 9 bases map to TRBD2. Losses at the gene ends were 0 bases for V and 7 bases for J; bases not matched to a gene: 13. From germline, CDR1 is LNHNV and CDR2 YYDKDF (reference sequence). CDR3 length: 17 amino acids.

This rearrangement joins TRBV13 to TRBJ1-4; 9 positions agree with TRBD1. V lost 5 bases, J lost 4 bases, and 2 bases stayed unmatched. This CDR3 region has 14 residues. Germline V gives CDR1 PRHDT, CDR2 FYEKMQ (reference sequence). The CDR3 is CASSQTGGNEKLFF. The CDR3 DNA sequence: TGTGCCAGCAGCCAGACAGGGGGTAATGAAAAACTGTTTTTT.

CDR3 protein: CASSGAGLVDHYEQYF. Written as DNA, the CDR3 is TGTGCCAGCAGTGGGGCCGGACTAGTCGATCACTACGAGCAGTACTTC. The rearrangement uses TRBV27 and TRBJ2-7; 7 positions match TRBD2. The V and J ends lost 5 bases and 3 bases, in that order; junction bases with no gene match: 13. The CDR3 contains 16 residues. The V gene's germline CDR1 is MNHEY and CDR2 SMNVEV (reference sequence).

The rearrangement uses TRBV7-8 and TRBJ2-3, with a possible D match to TRBD2 (6 bases). There are 13 residues in the CDR3. CDR1 SGHVS and CDR2 FQNEAQ come from the germline V gene. Trimming left V 5 bases short and J 4 bases short, with 10 bases between. CDR3 DNA sequence: TGTGCCAGCAGCGGGGCTAGCGCAGATACGCAGTATTTT. Its protein product is CASSGASADTQYF. The full variable domain, rest sourced from reference TRBV7-8 and TRBJ2-3, is GAGVSQSPRYKVAKRGQDVALRCDPISGHVSLFWYQQALGQGPEFLTYFQNEAQLDKSGLPSDRFFAERPEGSVSTLKIQRTQQEDSAVYLCASSGASADTQYFGPGTRLTVL.

This clone was seen once. The chain recombines TRBV11-3 with TRBJ2-5; D may match TRBD1 or TRBD2 (6 bases each). V gave up 2 bases and J gave up 4 bases, with 17 bases separating them. Germline V gene lookup returns CDR1 SGHNT and CDR2 YENEEA. This CDR3 has 16 residues. The DNA for the CDR3 is TGTGCCAGCAGCTTACATCCCCCGGGGGCTGCAGAGACCCAGTACTTC. It encodes CASSLHPPGAAETQYF.

V gene TRBV18 combines with J gene TRBJ1-1, with D possibly matching TRBD1 (5 bases). Trimming took off 6 bases at V and 0 bases at J, with 14 bases between the two ends. Germline CDR1 and CDR2: KGHSH and LQKENI. This CDR3 spans 15 amino acids. The CDR3 loop reads CASSRRETMNTEAFF. CDR3 sequence (DNA): TGTGCCAGCTCGCGCAGGGAGACCATGAACACTGAAGCTTTCTTT.

CDR3 in amino acids: CASSYRGFLSGNTIYF. The DNA for the CDR3 is TGTGCCAGCAGTTACCGGGGGTTCCTCTCTGGAAACACCATATATTTT. The V call is TRBV6-2 or TRBV6-3, the J call TRBJ1-3; TRBD1 might be the D (5 bases). Germline-derived CDR1 and CDR2 are MNHEY and SVGEGT. The CDR3 length is 16 residues. Trimming cost V 2 bases and J 0 bases, with 11 bases left between them.

A single count supports this clone. V gene TRBV5-1 combines with J gene TRBJ2-7, with D maybe TRBD1 (6 bases). The V end was cut by 4 bases, the J end by 0 bases, with 14 bases between. The CDR3 loop spans 15 amino acids. Germline loops: CDR1 SGHRS, CDR2 YFSETQ. This CDR3 reads CASSRDTESSYEQYF. The CDR3 DNA sequence: TGCGCCAGCAGCCGGGACACCGAGAGCTCCTACGAGCAGTACTTC.